The clone carrying this T cell receptor beta chain was seen many times. Its specificity is unknown. Thyroid ultrasound and orbital computed tomography, with clinical symptoms and serum thyroxine and TRAb, informed diagnoses. This entry belongs to a study of T cells in Graves' hyperthyroidism and ophthalmopathy. Whole-study results and caveats: In validation, the model predicted ophthalmopathy. These predictions came a median 6.5 months before onset.

Regions amplified from RNA transcripts were the TCR beta CDR3 regions. The HTBI primer set served for first-round RT-PCR of the TCR CDR3. MiXCR, applied by TCRdb to the multiplex PCR reads, yields one record per CDR3 protein. The table has roughly 650,000 distinct CDR3 sequences, about a sixth seen once. This CDR3 has 15 amino acids. The germline V gene encodes CDR1 MNHNS and CDR2 SASEGT. V lost 1 base and J 5 bases, leaving 9 bases between the germline ends. V and J are TRBV6-1 and TRBJ1-6; no clear D. Sequenced sample: blood. This TCR derives from a woman aged 35 to 49 with Graves' ophthalmopathy. The CDR3: CASSEVYRNNSPLHF. The CDR3 nucleotides are TGTGCCAGCAGTGAAGTGTATCGGAATAATTCACCCCTCCACTTT.